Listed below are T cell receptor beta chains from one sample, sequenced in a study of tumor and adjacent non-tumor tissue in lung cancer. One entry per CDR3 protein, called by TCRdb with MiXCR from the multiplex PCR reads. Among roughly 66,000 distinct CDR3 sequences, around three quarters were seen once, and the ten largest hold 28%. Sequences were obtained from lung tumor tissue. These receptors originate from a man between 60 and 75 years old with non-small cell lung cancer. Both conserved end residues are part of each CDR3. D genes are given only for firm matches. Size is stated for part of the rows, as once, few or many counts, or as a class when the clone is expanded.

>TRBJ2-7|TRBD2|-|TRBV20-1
TGCGGTGCTAGAAAAGGAGTAGCGGGAGGACGAGACCAGTACTTC
CGARKGVAGGRDQYF
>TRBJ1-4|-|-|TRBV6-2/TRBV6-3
TGTGCCAGCAGTTACTTTCAGGAGGACGAGGAAAAACCGTTTTTT
CASSYFQEDEEKPFF
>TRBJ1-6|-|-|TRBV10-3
TGTGCCATCAGTGACCATTTGACGGCGTACTCACCCCTAAACTTT
CAISDHLTAYSPLNF
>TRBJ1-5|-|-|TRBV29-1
TGCAGCGTTTCCAGGGGCGGAGGTCAGTCCCAGCATTTT
CSVSRGGGQSQHF
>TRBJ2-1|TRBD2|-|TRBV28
TGTGCCGGCAGTACGGACAGCGGGAGGGATCTCAATGAGCAGTTCTTC
CAGSTDSGRDLNEQFF
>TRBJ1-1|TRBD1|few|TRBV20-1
TGCAGTGCTAGAGACTTTCGGACAGGTCACACAGAAGCTTTCTTT
CSARDFRTGHTEAFF
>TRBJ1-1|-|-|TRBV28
TGTGTCAGCTGCCGGCGGAGGAACAATGAAGCTTTCTTT
CVSCRRRNNEAFF
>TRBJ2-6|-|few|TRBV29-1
TGCAGCGTGAGGGTTTCTAGTTCGTGGGTCAACGTACTGACTTTC
CSVRVSSSWVNVLTF
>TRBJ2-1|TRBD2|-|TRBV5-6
TGTGCCAGCAGCTTGGAGAGCGGGAACTACAATGAGCAGTTCTTT
CASSLESGNYNEQFF
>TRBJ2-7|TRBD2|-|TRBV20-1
TGCAGTACTAGAGATTCCCTAGCGGACTTTTACGAGCAGTACTTC
CSTRDSLADFYEQYF
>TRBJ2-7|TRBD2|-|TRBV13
TGTGCCAGCAGCCCCAATGGGGCGGGAGAGCAGTATTTC
CASSPNGAGEQYF
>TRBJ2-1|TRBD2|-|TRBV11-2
TGTGCCAGCAGCCCCGCGGGACTAGCGGGAAAGGTTGAGCAGTTCTTC
CASSPAGLAGKVEQFF
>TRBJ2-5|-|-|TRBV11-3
TGTTCCAGCAGCTTAGGAGGGGAAGGCAAGACCCAATACTTC
CSSSLGGEGKTQYF
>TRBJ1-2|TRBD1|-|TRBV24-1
TGTGCCACCAGTGATCCAGGGACAGATGGCTACACCTTC
CATSDPGTDGYTF
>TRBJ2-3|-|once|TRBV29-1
TGCAGCGTTGATGGATCGGGGACAACGATAGATACGCAGTATTTT
CSVDGSGTTIDTQYF
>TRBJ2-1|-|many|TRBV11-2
TGTGCCAGCAGCTTAATGCATGAGCAGTTCTTC
CASSLMHEQFF
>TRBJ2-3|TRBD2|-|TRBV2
TGTGCCAGCAAGCTGGGGACTACCGGGAGGGTCACAGATACGCAGTATTTT
CASKLGTTGRVTDTQYF
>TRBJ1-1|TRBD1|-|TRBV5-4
TGTACCAGCGGGGGACAGAGGAACACTGAAGCTATCTTT
CTSGGQRNTEAIF
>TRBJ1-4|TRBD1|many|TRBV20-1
TGCAGTGCGGACAGGGGGCAAGGGGAAAAACTGTTTTTT
CSADRGQGEKLFF
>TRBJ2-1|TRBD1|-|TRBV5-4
TGTGCCAGCAGCTTGGGACAGGGGCGCTACAATGGGCAGCTCTTC
CASSLGQGRYNGQLF
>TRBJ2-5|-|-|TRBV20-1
TGCAGGGCTAACCTCCTTCTAGCGCAAGAGACCAAGTACTTC
CRANLLLAQETKYF
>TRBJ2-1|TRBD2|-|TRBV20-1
TGCAGTGCTTTCCTAAGCGGGAGGACATACAATAAGCAGTTCTTC
CSAFLSGRTYNKQFF
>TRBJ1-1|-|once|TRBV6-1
TGTGCCATCTCAGCTTTGGTACGCGCTGAAGCTTTCTTT
CAISALVRAEAFF
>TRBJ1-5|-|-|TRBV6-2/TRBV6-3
TGTGTCAGTAGTTACCCCTCAATGAATTCGCATTTT
CVSSYPSMNSHF
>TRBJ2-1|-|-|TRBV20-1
TGCAGTGCTCGGGACCTATCCTACAATGAGCAGGTCTTC
CSARDLSYNEQVF
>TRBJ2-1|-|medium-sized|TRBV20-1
TGCAGTGCTAGGGATAATGAGCAGTTCTTC
CSARDNEQFF
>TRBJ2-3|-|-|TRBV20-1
TGCAGTGTTGAAGGGACTAGCACAGATACGCAGTATTTT
CSVEGTSTDTQYF
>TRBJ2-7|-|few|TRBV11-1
TGTGCCGGCAGCGCTCTGGACAGAGGCCAGTACGAGCAGTACTTC
CAGSALDRGQYEQYF
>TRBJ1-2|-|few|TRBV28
TGTGCCAGCAGTTTACCGGGCGGCTATGGCTACACCTTC
CASSLPGGYGYTF
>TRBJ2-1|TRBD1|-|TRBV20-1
TGCAGAGCTAGTGACAGGGAAGATAACAACGAGCAGTTCTTC
CRASDREDNNEQFF
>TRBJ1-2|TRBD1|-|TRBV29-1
TGCAACCTTGGGACAGCTAGCAACGGGGGCTACACCTTC
CNLGTASNGGYTF
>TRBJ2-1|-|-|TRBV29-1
TGCAGCGAACAAGGGTCCCAAACTGAGCAGTTCTTC
CSEQGSQTEQFF
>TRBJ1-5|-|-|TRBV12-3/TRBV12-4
TGTGCCATCAGTTTTTCCAGACATCAACCCCAGCATTTT
CAISFSRHQPQHF
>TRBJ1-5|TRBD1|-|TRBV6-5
TGTGCAAGCAGTCGCACGACAGGGGAGCAGCCCCAGCATTTT
CASSRTTGEQPQHF
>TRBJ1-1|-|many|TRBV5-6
TGTGCCAGCAGCTTGGATAGAGGTGAAGCTTTCTTT
CASSLDRGEAFF
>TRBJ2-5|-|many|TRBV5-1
TGCGCCAGCAGCCAAGGTAGCAGGGTGGTCCAAGAGACCCAGTACTTC
CASSQGSRVVQETQYF
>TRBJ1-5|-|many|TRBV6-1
TGTGCCAGCAGTGAGGGGTCCGGGACTATACAGCATTTT
CASSEGSGTIQHF
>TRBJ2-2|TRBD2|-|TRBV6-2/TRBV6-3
TGTGTAGGCAGCACAGGACTAGCGGGAGCCGGGGAGCTGTTTTTT
CVGSTGLAGAGELFF
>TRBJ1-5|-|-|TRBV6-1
TGTGCCAGCAGTGAATTACGACATGGTTCTAAGCCCCAGCATTTC
CASSELRHGSKPQHF
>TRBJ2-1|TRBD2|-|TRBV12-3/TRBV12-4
TGTGCCAGTTTCCCTCAGCGGGACCACAATGAGCAGTTCTTC
CASFPQRDHNEQFF
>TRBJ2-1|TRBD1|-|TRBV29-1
TGCTGCGTTCACCTGGACAGGACCTTCAATGAGCAGTCCTTC
CCVHLDRTFNEQSF
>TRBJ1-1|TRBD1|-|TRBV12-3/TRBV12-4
TGTGCCAGCAGTTTAGGGACAGGGGGCATGAAGACTGAAGCTTTCTTT
CASSLGTGGMKTEAFF
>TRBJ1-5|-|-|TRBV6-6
TGTGCCAGCAGCACAGAATTAAATCAGCCCCAGCAATTT
CASSTELNQPQQF
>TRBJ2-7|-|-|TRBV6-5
TGTGCCAGCAGTTACTCGAGGTGGGATATGGTCGAGCAGTACTTC
CASSYSRWDMVEQYF
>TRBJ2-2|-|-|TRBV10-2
TGCGCCAGTACTGGGACGGGGACCGTGGAGCTGTTTTTT
CASTGTGTVELFF
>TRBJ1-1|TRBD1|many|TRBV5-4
TGTGCCAGCAGCCCGACAGGGAGGAACACTGAAGCTTTCTTT
CASSPTGRNTEAFF
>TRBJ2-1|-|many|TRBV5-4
TGTGCCAGCAGCCGGCCTTCGGGTGAGCAGTTCTTC
CASSRPSGEQFF
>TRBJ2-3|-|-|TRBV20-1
TGCAGTGCTAGTGGCACAGATACGCATCATTTT
CSASGTDTHHF
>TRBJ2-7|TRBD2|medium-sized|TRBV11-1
TGTGCCAGCAGCTTAATGGGAGGGAACTACGAGCAGTACTTC
CASSLMGGNYEQYF
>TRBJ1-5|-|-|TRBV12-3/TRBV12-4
TGTGTCAGCAATTCGTATAGCAATCAGCCCCAGCATTTT
CVSNSYSNQPQHF
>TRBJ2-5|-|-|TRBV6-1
TGTGCCAGCAGCAAGCAGATTAGCGGTTGGGAGACCCAGTACTTC
CASSKQISGWETQYF
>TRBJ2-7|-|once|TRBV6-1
TGTACCAGCACCCTCGGACTAGGGGGAGGATGGGAGCAGTACTTC
CTSTLGLGGGWEQYF
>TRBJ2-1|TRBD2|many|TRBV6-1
TGTGCCAGCAGTGCTAGCGGGCCTAACAATGAGCAGTTCTTC
CASSASGPNNEQFF
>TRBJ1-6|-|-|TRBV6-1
TGTGCCAGCAGTGGAGCGGGAAGGAGCTCCTATAATACACCCCTCCACTTT
CASSGAGRSSYNTPLHF